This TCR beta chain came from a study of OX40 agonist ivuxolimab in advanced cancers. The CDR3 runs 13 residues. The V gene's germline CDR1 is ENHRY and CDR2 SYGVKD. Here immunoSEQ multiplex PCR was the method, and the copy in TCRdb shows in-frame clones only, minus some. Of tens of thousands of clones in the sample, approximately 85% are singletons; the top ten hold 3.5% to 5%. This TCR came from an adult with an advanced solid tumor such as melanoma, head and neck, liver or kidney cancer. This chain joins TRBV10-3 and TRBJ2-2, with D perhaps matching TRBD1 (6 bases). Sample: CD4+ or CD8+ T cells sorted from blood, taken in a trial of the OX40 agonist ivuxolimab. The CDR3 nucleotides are TGTGCGTCGACCCAGGGGCGCACCGGGGAGCTGTTTTTT. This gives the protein CASTQGRTGELFF.